This T cell receptor beta chain was recovered during a study of cytomegalovirus exposure and HLA in healthy donors. Findings and caveats of the study: An analysis that came later showed most CMV-associated TCR beta chains appearing HLA-restricted. Within an earlier analysis, most TCR beta V segments proved productive either about 90% or about 30% of the time. In vitro confirmation showed a few CMV-associated chains to be CMV antigen specific.

These donors, healthy bone marrow donors, were studied. The germline gives CDR1 MNHNS, CDR2 SASEGT. The CDR3 is 13 residues long. Trimming removed 8 bases from V and 6 bases from J; junction bases left unmatched: 9. Primers for the PCR totalled 60 Vbeta and 13 Jbeta. The method was immunoSEQ multiplex PCR; TCRdb's version includes in-frame clones alone and lacks a portion of them. The table has some 150,000 clones, roughly 76% seen once. This clone occurred a few times. Its antigen is not known. This TCR was sampled from a female donor in good health and CMV-seronegative. Sequencing was done on a sample of PBMCs. The chain employs TRBV6-1 and TRBJ1-2; 7 nucleotides line up with TRBD1. The CDR3 loop is CASDTRQGNGYTF. The CDR3 nucleotides read TGTGCCAGCGATACCCGACAGGGTAATGGCTACACCTTC.